The text below deals with one TCR beta chain. The antigen remains undetermined. Measured with immunoSEQ multiplex PCR; TCRdb has only the in-frame clones, and not every one. In the table there are around 720,000 clones, 55% to 85% of which are singletons. V shed 2 bases and J shed 5 bases, with 8 bases lying between them. Germline-derived CDR1 and CDR2 are SGHDT and YYEEEE. This CDR3 has 12 residues. This specimen comes from a study of shared clonotypes between healthy human individuals. Study context: Sampling drew on donors who were a couple of women and a few men aged 18 to 49. Regarding the study as a whole: Generally, naive subsets came out with larger estimated richness than memory subsets. Tissue TCR repertoires likely differ from these blood-only repertoires.

This TCR derives from a woman aged 25 to 45 in good health. The V call is TRBV5-6, the J call TRBJ2-7; D uncertain. The specimen was memory CD4+ T cells sorted from blood. Subset given: CD45RA-negative fraction. The CDR3 DNA follows: TGTGCCAGCAGCTTATACAGCCACGAGCAGTACTTC. Translation gives CASSLYSHEQYF.